The T cell receptor beta chain under discussion was sequenced for a study of T cell responses to AZD1222 COVID-19 vaccine. Study-level findings and limits: Donors were mostly white British, more females; clonal diversity possibly underestimated.

V dropped 5 bases and J dropped 15; count of bases not matched to a gene: 14. The CDR3 sequence is 14 residues long. Per germline, CDR1 LNHDA and CDR2 SQIVND (reference sequence). On this clone itself: No antigen is known for it.

TCRdb's copy holds only in-frame clones and misses some; the assay was immunoSEQ multiplex PCR. The table includes roughly 200,000 clones, 92% detected once. The V gene is TRBV19, the J gene TRBJ1-5; 9 bases map to TRBD1. This TCR derives from an adult in good health. This sample comprised peripheral blood, obtained on day 0 of AZD1222 vaccination. CDR3 coding DNA: TGTGCCAGTAGTGATCCCGGGACAGGGAGAGGAGGGCATTTT. Amino acid sequence: CASSDPGTGRGGHF.